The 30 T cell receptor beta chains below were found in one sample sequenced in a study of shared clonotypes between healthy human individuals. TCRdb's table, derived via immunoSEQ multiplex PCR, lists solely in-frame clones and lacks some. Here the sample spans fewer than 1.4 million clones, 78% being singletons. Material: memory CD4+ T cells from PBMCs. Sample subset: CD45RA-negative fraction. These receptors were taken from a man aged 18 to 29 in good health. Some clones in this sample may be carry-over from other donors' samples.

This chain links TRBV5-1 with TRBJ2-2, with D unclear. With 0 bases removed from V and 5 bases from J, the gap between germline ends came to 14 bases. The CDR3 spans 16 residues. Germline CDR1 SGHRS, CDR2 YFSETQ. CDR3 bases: TGCGCCAGCAGCTTGGCCCACACAGTCAGGACCGGGGAGCTGTTTTTT. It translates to CASSLAHTVRTGELFF.

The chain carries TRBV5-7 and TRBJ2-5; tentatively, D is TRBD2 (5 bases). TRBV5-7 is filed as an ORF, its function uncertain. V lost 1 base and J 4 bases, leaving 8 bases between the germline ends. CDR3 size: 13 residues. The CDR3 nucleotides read TGTGCCAGCAGCTTGAACGGAGGAGAGACCCAGTACTTC. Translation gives CASSLNGGETQYF.

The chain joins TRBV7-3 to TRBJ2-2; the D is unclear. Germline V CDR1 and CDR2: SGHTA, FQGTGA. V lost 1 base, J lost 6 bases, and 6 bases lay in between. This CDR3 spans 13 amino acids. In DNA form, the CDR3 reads TGTGCCAGCAGCTTAAGGGCGGCCGGGGAGCTGTTTTTT. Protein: CASSLRAAGELFF.

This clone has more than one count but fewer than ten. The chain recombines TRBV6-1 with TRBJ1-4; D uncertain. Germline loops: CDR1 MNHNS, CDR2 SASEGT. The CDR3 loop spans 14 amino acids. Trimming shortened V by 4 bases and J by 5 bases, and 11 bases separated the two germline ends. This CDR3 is CASSGSSLNEKLFF. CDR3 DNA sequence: TGTGCCAGCAGTGGTTCCAGCCTAAATGAAAAACTGTTTTTT.

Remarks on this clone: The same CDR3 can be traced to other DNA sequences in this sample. This chain's CDR3 is CASSLRETQYF. CDR3 nucleotides: TGTGCCAGCAGCTTGCGCGAGACCCAGTACTTC. The V call is TRBV5-6, the J call TRBJ2-5; D is unresolved. The ends were cut back, 1 base at V and 5 bases at J, with 3 bases in the middle. The germline gives CDR1 SGHDT, CDR2 YYEEEE. This CDR3 is built from 11 residues.

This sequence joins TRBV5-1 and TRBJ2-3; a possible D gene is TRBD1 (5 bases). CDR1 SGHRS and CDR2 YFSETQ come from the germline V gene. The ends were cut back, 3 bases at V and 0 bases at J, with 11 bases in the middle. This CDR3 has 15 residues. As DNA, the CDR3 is TGCGCCAGCAGCTCCCGGACAATTAGCACAGATACGCAGTATTTT. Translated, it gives CASSSRTISTDTQYF. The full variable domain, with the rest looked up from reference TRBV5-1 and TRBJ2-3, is KAGVTQTPRYLIKTRGQQVTLSCSPISGHRSVSWYQQTPGQGLQFLFEYFSETQRNKGNFPGRFSGRQFSNSRSEMNVSTLELGDSALYLCASSSRTISTDTQYFGPGTRLTVL.

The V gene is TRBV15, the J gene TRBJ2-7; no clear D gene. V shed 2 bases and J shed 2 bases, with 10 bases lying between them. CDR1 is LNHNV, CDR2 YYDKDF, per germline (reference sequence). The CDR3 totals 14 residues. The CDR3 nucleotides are TGTGCCACCAGCAGACACGGTCCTCCCTACGAGCAGTACTTC. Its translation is CATSRHGPPYEQYF.

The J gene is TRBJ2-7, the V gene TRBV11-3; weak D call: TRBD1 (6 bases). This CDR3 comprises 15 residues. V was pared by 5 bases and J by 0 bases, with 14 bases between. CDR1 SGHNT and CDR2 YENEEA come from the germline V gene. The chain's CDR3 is CASSGGRGSSYEQYF. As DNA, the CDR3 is TGTGCCAGCAGCGGAGGCAGGGGCAGCTCCTACGAGCAGTACTTC.

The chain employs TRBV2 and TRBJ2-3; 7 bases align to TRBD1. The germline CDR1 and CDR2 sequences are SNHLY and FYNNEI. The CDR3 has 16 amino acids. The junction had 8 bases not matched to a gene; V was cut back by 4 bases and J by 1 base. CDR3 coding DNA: TGTGCCAGCAGTGCCTCGCGTACAGGGGGCACAGATACGCAGTATTTT. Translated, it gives CASSASRTGGTDTQYF.

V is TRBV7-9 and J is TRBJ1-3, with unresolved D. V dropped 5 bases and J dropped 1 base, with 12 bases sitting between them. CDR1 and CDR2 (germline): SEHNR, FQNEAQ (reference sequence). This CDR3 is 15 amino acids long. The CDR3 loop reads CASSLTSTSGNTIYF. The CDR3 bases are TGTGCCAGCAGCCTGACATCTACTTCTGGAAACACCATATATTTT.

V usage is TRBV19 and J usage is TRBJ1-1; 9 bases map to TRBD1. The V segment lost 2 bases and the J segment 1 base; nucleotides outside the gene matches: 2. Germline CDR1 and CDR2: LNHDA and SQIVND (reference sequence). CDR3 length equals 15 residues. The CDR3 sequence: CASSIRDRANTEAFF. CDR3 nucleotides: TGTGCCAGTAGTATAAGGGACAGGGCGAACACTGAAGCTTTCTTT.

For the CDR3, the DNA is TGTGCCAGTAGTATAGGGACTAGCGGGATTGTCAAAAACATTCAGTACTTC. This codes for CASSIGTSGIVKNIQYF. The rearrangement uses TRBV19 and TRBJ2-4; 12 bases fit TRBD2. This CDR3 is built from 17 residues. The germline CDR1 and CDR2 sequences are LNHDA and SQIVND (reference sequence). V lost 1 base to trimming and J lost 3 bases; unmatched junction nucleotides: 4.

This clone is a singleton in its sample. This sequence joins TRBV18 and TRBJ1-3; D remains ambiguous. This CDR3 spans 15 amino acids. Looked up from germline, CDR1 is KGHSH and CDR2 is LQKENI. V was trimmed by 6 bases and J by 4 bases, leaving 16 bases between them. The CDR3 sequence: CASSSPGSFGNTIYF. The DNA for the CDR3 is TGTGCCAGCTCCTCTCCGGGCTCCTTCGGAAACACCATATATTTT.

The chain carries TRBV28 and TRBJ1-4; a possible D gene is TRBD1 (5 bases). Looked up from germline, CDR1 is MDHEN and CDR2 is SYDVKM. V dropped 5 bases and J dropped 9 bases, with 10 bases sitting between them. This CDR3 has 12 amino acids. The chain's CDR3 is CASSLPGQKLFF. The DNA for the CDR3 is TGTGCCAGCAGTCTACCGGGACAAAAACTGTTTTTT.

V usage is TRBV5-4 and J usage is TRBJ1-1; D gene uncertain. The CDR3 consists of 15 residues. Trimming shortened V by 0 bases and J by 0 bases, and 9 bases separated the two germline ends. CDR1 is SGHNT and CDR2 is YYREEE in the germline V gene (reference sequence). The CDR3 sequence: CASSLVKALNTEAFF. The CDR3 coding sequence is TGTGCCAGCAGCTTGGTTAAGGCGTTGAACACTGAAGCTTTCTTT.

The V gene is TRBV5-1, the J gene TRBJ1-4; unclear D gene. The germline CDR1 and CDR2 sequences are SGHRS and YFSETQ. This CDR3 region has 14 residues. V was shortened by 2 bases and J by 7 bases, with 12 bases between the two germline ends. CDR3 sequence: CASSFYLGGEKLFF. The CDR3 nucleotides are TGCGCCAGCAGCTTCTATTTGGGAGGTGAAAAACTGTTTTTT.

The CDR3 sequence is CASSKNLGGTYEQYF. In DNA form, the CDR3 reads TGTGCCAGCAGCAAGAATTTAGGGGGAACCTACGAGCAGTACTTC. This chain uses TRBV6-5 with TRBJ2-7; D may be TRBD1 (6 bases). V was cut by 6 bases and J by 2 bases, with 17 bases left in between. Germline V gene lookup returns CDR1 MNHEY and CDR2 SVGAGI. The CDR3 loop spans 15 amino acids.

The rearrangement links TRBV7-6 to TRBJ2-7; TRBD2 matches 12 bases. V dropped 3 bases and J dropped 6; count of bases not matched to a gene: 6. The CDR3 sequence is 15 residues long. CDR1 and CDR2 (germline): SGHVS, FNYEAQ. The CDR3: CASSLLAGGPSEQYF. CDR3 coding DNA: TGTGCCAGCAGCTTGCTAGCGGGAGGGCCCTCCGAGCAGTACTTC.

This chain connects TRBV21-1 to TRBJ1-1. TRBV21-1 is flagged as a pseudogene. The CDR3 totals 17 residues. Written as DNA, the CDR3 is TGTGCCAGCAGCAAAGCGCGGGGGAAATGTGGGGACGACGGAGCTTTCTTT. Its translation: CASSKARGKCGDDGAFF.

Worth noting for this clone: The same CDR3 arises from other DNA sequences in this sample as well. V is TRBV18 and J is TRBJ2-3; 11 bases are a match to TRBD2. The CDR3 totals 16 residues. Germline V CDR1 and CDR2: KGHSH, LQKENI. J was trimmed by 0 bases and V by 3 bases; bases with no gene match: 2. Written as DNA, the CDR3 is TGTGCCAGCTCACCTTTAGCGGGAGGGAGCACAGATACGCAGTATTTT. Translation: CASSPLAGGSTDTQYF.

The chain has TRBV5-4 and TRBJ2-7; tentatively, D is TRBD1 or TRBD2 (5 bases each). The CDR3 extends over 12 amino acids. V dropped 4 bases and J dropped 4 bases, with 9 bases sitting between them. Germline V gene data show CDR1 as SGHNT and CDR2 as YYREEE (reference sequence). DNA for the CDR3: TGTGCCAGCAGCCGGGGCCGTTACGAGCAGTACTTC. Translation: CASSRGRYEQYF.

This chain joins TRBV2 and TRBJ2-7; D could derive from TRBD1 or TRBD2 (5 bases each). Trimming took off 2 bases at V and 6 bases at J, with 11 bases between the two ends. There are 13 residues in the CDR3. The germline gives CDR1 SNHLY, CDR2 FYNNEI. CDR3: CASSENGASEQYF. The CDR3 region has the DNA TGTGCCAGCAGTGAAAACGGGGCGTCCGAGCAGTACTTC.

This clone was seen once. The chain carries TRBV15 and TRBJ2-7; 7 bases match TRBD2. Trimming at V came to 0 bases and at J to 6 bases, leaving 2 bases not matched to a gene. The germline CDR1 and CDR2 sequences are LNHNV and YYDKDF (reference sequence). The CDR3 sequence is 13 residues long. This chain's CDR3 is CATSREGGTEQYF. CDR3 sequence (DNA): TGTGCCACCAGCAGAGAGGGGGGGACCGAGCAGTACTTC. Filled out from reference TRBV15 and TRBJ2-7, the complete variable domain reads DAMVIQNPRYQVTQFGKPVTLSCSQTLNHNVMYWYQQKSSQAPKLLFHYYDKDFNNEADTPDNFQSRRPNTSFCFLDIRSPGLGDTAMYLCATSREGGTEQYFGPGTRLTVT.

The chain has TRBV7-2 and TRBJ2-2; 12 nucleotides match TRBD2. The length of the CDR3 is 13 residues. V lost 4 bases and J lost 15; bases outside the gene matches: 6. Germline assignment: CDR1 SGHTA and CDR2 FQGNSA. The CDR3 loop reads CASSSSGGGAVFF. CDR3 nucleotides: TGTGCCAGCAGCTCTAGCGGGGGGGGCGCGGTGTTTTTT.

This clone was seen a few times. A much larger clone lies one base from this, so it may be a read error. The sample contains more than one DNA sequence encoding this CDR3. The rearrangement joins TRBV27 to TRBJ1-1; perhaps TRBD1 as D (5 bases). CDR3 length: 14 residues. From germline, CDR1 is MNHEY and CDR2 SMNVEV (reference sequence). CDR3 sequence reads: CASSTRGSNTEAFF. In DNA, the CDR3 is TGCGCCAGCAGTACGAGGGGCTCGAACACTGAAGCTTTCTTT.

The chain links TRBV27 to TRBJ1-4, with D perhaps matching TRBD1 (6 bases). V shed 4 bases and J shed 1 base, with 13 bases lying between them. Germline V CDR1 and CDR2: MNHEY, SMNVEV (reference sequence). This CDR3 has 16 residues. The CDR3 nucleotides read TGTGCCAGCAGTTCCTGGACAGCGGAAACTAATGAAAAACTGTTTTTT. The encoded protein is CASSSWTAETNEKLFF.

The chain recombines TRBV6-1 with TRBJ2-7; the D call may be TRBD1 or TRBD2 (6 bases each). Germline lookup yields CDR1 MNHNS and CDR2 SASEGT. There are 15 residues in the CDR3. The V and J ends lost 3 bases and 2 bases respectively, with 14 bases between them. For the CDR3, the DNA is TGTGCCAGCAGTGAGGACGAGGGGGGCCCCTACGAGCAGTACTTC. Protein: CASSEDEGGPYEQYF.

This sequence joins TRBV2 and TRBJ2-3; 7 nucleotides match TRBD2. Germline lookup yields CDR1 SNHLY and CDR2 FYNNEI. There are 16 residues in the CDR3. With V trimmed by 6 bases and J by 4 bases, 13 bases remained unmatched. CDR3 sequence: CASSPNLGGSADTQYF. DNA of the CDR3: TGTGCCAGCAGCCCCAACTTGGGCGGGAGCGCAGATACGCAGTATTTT.

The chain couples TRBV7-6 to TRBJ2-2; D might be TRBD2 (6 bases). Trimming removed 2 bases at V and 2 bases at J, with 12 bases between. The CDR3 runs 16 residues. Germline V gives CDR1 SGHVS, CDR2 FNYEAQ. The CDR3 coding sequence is TGTGCCAGCAGCTTACTAGGGACTCTAAACACCGGGGAGCTGTTTTTT. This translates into CASSLLGTLNTGELFF.

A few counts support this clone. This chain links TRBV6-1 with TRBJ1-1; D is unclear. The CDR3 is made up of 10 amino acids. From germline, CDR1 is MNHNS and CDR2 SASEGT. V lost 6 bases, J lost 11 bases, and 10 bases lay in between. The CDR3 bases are TGTGCCAGCAGATCCCGAGAGGCTTTCTTT. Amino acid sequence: CASRSREAFF.